This T cell receptor beta chain is from a study of T cells in Graves' hyperthyroidism and ophthalmopathy. Study in general: Peripheral blood draws took place at initial diagnosis, ahead of any treatment.

Amplification yielded TCR beta CDR3 regions, with RNA transcripts as the source. The HTBI primer set was used in a first-round RT-PCR of the TCR CDR3. TCRdb analysed the multiplex PCR reads with MiXCR anew, one entry per CDR3 protein. The sample gives approximately 600,000 distinct CDR3 sequences, under 20% of which show up once; 3.8% is in the top ten. Fresh peripheral blood, approximately 10 ml, yielded the PBMCs. A word on this clonotype: Its target is unknown.

Study findings and constraints: Blood also carried most thyroid clonotypes expanded above 0.001. Ophthalmopathy was told apart from stable hyperthyroidism by a 13 V-J model.

Germline V gene data show CDR1 as SGDLS and CDR2 as YYNGEE. This CDR3 region has 15 residues. The ends were cut back, 0 bases at V and 0 bases at J, with 7 bases in the middle. This chain links TRBV9 with TRBJ1-5, with a weak D call TRBD1 (6 bases). Material: blood. The receptor was derived from a woman under 40 with Graves' hyperthyroidism. The CDR3: CASSVGGASNQPQHF. CDR3 nucleotides: TGTGCCAGCAGCGTAGGGGGGGCTAGCAATCAGCCCCAGCATTTT.